The subject of this entry is one T cell receptor beta chain. The source of the sample is a study of blood T cell repertoires in COVID-19. Study at large: Samples came from the United States, Italy and Spain, spanning acute and convalescent COVID-19.

Sequencing was performed with immunoSEQ multiplex PCR; in TCRdb, only in-frame clones are kept and a portion is missing. The sample records under 200,000 clones, 80% to 90% being singletons. The sequenced sample consisted of peripheral blood. The clonotype comes from a woman between 65 and 79 years old with COVID-19, enrolled during active disease.

The CDR3 spells CASSSGRGGTETQYF. For the CDR3, the DNA is TGTGCCAGCAGCTCGGGGCGGGGGGGCACCGAGACCCAGTACTTC. This chain links TRBV11-2 with TRBJ2-5, with 9 bases identical to TRBD2. The CDR3 sequence is 15 residues long. J lost 5 bases, V lost 4 bases, and 8 bases had no gene match. CDR1 and CDR2 (germline): SGHAT, FQNNGV.